This TCR beta chain was sequenced in a study of blood T cell repertoires in COVID-19. Seattle's enrolled individuals joined amid active infection and were then monitored longitudinally. Trimming removed 6 bases from V and 9 bases from J; junction bases left unmatched: 14. The CDR3 is 15 residues long. Germline V gene lookup returns CDR1 MDHEN and CDR2 SYDVKM. Using immunoSEQ multiplex PCR, the repertoire was profiled, and TCRdb retains in-frame clones only, with some absent. Of 95,000 or so clones in the sample, about four fifths were seen once. The rearrangement joins TRBV28 to TRBJ2-1, with 7 bases lining up with TRBD1. Material for sequencing was peripheral blood. The sequence was collected from a man older than 75 with COVID-19, enrolled during active disease. The CDR3 coding sequence is TGTGCCAGCAGCGCTCCGGGACAGCCCTATCGTGAGCAGTTCTTC. Protein sequence: CASSAPGQPYREQFF.